The present T cell receptor (beta chain) was sequenced within a study of regulatory T cells in long-lasting Graves disease. General observations from the study: Patients whose Graves' disease persisted exhibited lower TCR diversity than those newly diagnosed.

CDR3 size: 15 residues. CDR1 and CDR2 (germline): SGHRS, YFSETQ. Remarks on this clonotype: Its target is unknown. A much larger clone sits a single nucleotide away, making a read error possible.

Time point in this sample: newly diagnosed GD, antithyroid drugs for less than 3 months. PBMCs provided the RNA from which the TCR library was made. For TCR beta, libraries came from iRepertoire HTBI primers and Arm-PCR of CDR3 regions. In the original workflow: Samples jointly harbored roughly 60 TRBV and 12 to 15 TRBJ segments. TCRdb reprocessed the multiplex PCR reads with MiXCR, giving one entry per CDR3 protein. What appears here as the V and J calls and clone size reflects TCRdb's work, not the paper's. The table records 400,000 to 550,000 distinct CDR3 sequences, 15% to 20% of them present only once. Separately, the same data were catalogued under a study of T cells in Graves' hyperthyroidism and ophthalmopathy. According to that study: The TCR CDR3 was amplified in a first-round RT-PCR using the HTBI primer set. Blood also held most thyroid clonotypes expanded beyond 0.001.

The TCR originated in a woman aged 18 to 35 with Graves disease. The source was peripheral blood mononuclear cells (PBMCs), collected at new diagnosis, from a patient treated with antithyroid drugs. V gene TRBV5-1 combines with J gene TRBJ2-5; D gene unclear. The CDR3 region has the DNA TGCGCCAGCAGCTTGGCAGTCGCAGGCCAAGAGACCGAGTACTTC. Its translation is CASSLAVAGQETEYF.